One and the same sample provided the 21 T cell receptor beta chains below, sequenced in a study of T cells after yellow fever vaccination (dated by TCRdb to between 2018 and 2021). Library construction relied on 5' RACE. Sequenced using an Illumina HiSeq 2500. TCRdb cleaned the public reads at Q25 with fastp, built clones with MiXCR and kept in-frame beta chains. Identical CDR3 protein sequences are pooled into one entry, listed with their most common genes and DNA. This sample holds 90,000 to 150,000 distinct CDR3 sequences; 5.5% to 8% were observed only once. The ten biggest clones cover 2.7% of the sample. The treatment or condition label for this specimen denotes: live attenuated yellow fever vaccine strain. This specimen was CD4+ T cells sorted from PBMCs, taken roughly seven weeks after the first yellow fever vaccination. The receptors were gathered from a man aged 18 to 29 who received the YFV17D yellow fever vaccine.

In the case of this clonotype: A much larger clone differs by one base, so this may be a read error. The J gene is TRBJ2-1, the V gene TRBV19; the match to TRBD2 covers 12 bases. The CDR3 contains 14 residues. J lost 10 bases, V lost 6 bases, and 7 bases had no gene match. CDR1 and CDR2 (germline): LNHDA, SQIVND (reference sequence). This chain's CDR3 is CASSGLAGSGEQFF. The CDR3 DNA reads TGTGCCAGTAGCGGACTAGCGGGGAGCGGGGAGCAGTTCTTC.

The sample holds many counts of this clonotype. Here the CDR3 DNA reads TGTGCCAGCAGTACTTACAGGAGTAGCAATCAGCCCCAGCATTTT. Encoded protein: CASSTYRSSNQPQHF. J is TRBJ1-5 and V is TRBV6-5; D is perhaps TRBD1 (5 bases). CDR1 and CDR2 (germline): MNHEY, SVGAGI. The CDR3 totals 15 residues. Trimming shortened V by 5 bases and J by 0 bases, and 11 bases separated the two germline ends.

This clonotype was seen at least ten times. The gene calls are TRBV29-1 and TRBJ2-3; perhaps TRBD2 as D (6 bases). The V gene's germline CDR1 is SQVTM and CDR2 ANQGSEA. The CDR3 covers 14 residues. The V and J ends lost 4 bases and 6 bases respectively, with 17 bases between them. CDR3 in DNA: TGCAGCGTTGTGCCCCCTTATAGCGGCGATACGCAGTATTTT. Protein sequence: CSVVPPYSGDTQYF.

This clonotype was found many times. The chain combines TRBV7-2 with TRBJ2-7; D tentatively fits TRBD1 or TRBD2 (5 bases each). CDR1 and CDR2 (germline): SGHTA, FQGNSA. V lost 1 base and J lost 4, with 20 bases in between. CDR3 length: 17 amino acids. The CDR3 region is CASSLVGGAAGSYEQYF. For the CDR3, the DNA is TGTGCCAGCAGCTTAGTTGGTGGGGCGGCAGGGAGTTACGAGCAGTACTTC. Drawing the rest from reference TRBV7-2 and TRBJ2-7, the complete variable domain is GAGVSQSPSNKVTEKGKDVELRCDPISGHTALYWYRQSLGQGLEFLIYFQGNSAPDKSGLPSDRFSAERTGGSVSTLTIQRTQQEDSAVYLCASSLVGGAAGSYEQYFGPGTRLTVT.

The CDR3, as DNA: TGTGCCAGCAGTAACCACGGCGGGGAAGAGACCCAGTACTTC. This encodes CASSNHGGEETQYF. This chain connects TRBV6-2 or TRBV6-3 to TRBJ2-5, with D possibly being TRBD2 (6 bases). V was shortened by 5 bases and J by 3 bases, with 13 bases between the two germline ends. This CDR3 spans 14 amino acids. Germline loops: CDR1 MNHEY, CDR2 SVGEGT.

This clonotype was counted many times. The rearrangement joins TRBV5-1 to TRBJ2-2; tentatively, D is TRBD2 (7 bases). Per the germline V gene, CDR1 is SGHRS and CDR2 is YFSETQ. There are 13 residues in the CDR3. The V end lost 4 bases, the J end lost 10 bases, and 14 bases lay between the germline ends. Here the CDR3 reads CASSLLGGEELFF. CDR3 DNA: TGCGCCAGCAGCCTCCTAGGGGGGGAGGAGCTGTTTTTT.

This clonotype was observed many times. The chain is built from TRBV15 and TRBJ2-5; D perhaps matches TRBD2 (6 bases). Trimming shortened V by 4 bases and J by 8 bases, and 17 bases separated the two germline ends. The CDR3 is 14 residues long. CDR1 is LNHNV, CDR2 YYDKDF, per germline (reference sequence). The CDR3 protein is CATSTYRDGGTQYF. The CDR3 nucleotides are TGTGCCACCAGCACGTACCGGGACGGGGGTACCCAGTACTTC. The variable domain in full, with the rest retrieved from reference TRBV15 and TRBJ2-5, is DAMVIQNPRYQVTQFGKPVTLSCSQTLNHNVMYWYQQKSSQAPKLLFHYYDKDFNNEADTPDNFQSRRPNTSFCFLDIRSPGLGDTAMYLCATSTYRDGGTQYFGPGTRLLVL.

This clonotype was observed at least ten times. This rearrangement joins TRBV4-2 to TRBJ1-3; D gene ambiguous. The CDR3 sequence is 15 residues long. CDR1 and CDR2 (germline): LGHNA, YNFKEQ. V lost 5 bases, J lost 0 bases, and 11 bases lay in between. This CDR3 reads CASSDRGSSGNTIYF. The CDR3 DNA reads as TGTGCCAGCAGCGACCGAGGGAGCTCTGGAAACACCATATATTTT.

This clonotype was seen repeatedly, ten times or more. The rearrangement links TRBV7-2 to TRBJ2-5; no firm D call. Trimming took 4 bases from V and 7 from J, leaving 13 bases between them. The germline V gene encodes CDR1 SGHTA and CDR2 FQGNSA. This CDR3 is built from 13 residues. The CDR3 nucleotides read TGTGCCAGCAGCTCTGATCCCCCAGGGACCCAGTACTTC. Protein sequence: CASSSDPPGTQYF.

This chain links TRBV5-1 with TRBJ1-2; D perhaps matches TRBD1 (6 bases). Between the trimmed V and J ends, which lost 0 bases and 13 bases, there was a span of 28 bases. There are 17 residues in the CDR3. The germline gives CDR1 SGHRS, CDR2 YFSETQ. In DNA form, the CDR3 reads TGCGCCAGCAGCTTGGAGCCCGCTACAGGGAAAGGACCGCTCCCCACCTTC. It is translated as CASSLEPATGKGPLPTF.

The sample holds many counts of this clonotype. This chain joins TRBV5-1 and TRBJ1-5; D unclear. Trimming cost V 4 bases and J 3 bases, with 14 bases left between them. The CDR3 length is 15 residues. CDR1 is SGHRS, CDR2 YFSETQ, per germline. CDR3 protein: CASSPDGGNNQPQHF. In DNA, the CDR3 is TGCGCCAGCAGCCCCGATGGCGGGAACAATCAGCCCCAGCATTTT.

Concerning this clonotype itself: Since a much larger clone is just one base distant, this may be a read error. V usage is TRBV12-3 or TRBV12-4 and J usage is TRBJ2-3; 7 nucleotides line up with TRBD2. This CDR3 spans 14 amino acids. Trimming at V came to 6 bases and at J to 6 bases, leaving 9 bases not matched to a gene. CDR3 DNA sequence: TGTGCCAGCAGGGGACTACTAGCGATGGATACGCAGTATTTT. Amino acid sequence: CASRGLLAMDTQYF.

The chain combines TRBV11-2 with TRBJ2-5; 9 bases agree with TRBD2. V shed 3 bases, J shed 5 bases, and the junction held 4 bases outside the gene matches. Germline V gene data show CDR1 as SGHAT and CDR2 as FQNNGV. The CDR3 consists of 14 residues. Here the CDR3 DNA reads TGTGCCAGCAGCTTCGGTACTAGCGGGGAGACCCAGTACTTC. Residues: CASSFGTSGETQYF.

This clonotype was recorded many times. The chain uses TRBV7-2 and TRBJ1-3, with D maybe TRBD1 (5 bases). CDR1 is SGHTA, CDR2 FQGNSA, per germline. V was clipped by 1 base and J by 3 bases, with 13 bases between them. There are 16 residues in the CDR3. The CDR3 here is CASSLGGGALGNTIYF. The CDR3 DNA follows: TGTGCCAGCAGCTTAGGGGGGGGTGCCCTTGGAAACACCATATATTTT.

The CDR3: CASSLTPGPLQETQYF. The CDR3 nucleotides are TGCGCCAGCAGCCTCACGCCAGGGCCCCTTCAAGAGACCCAGTACTTC. The chain links TRBV5-1 to TRBJ2-5; weak D call: TRBD1 (5 bases). Trimming pared 4 bases from V and 2 bases from J, leaving 18 bases between. The CDR3 extends over 16 amino acids. Germline V gives CDR1 SGHRS, CDR2 YFSETQ.

The chain employs TRBV3-1 and TRBJ2-5; 8 bases are shared with TRBD1. The CDR3 runs to 15 residues. V lost 1 base and J lost 5; bases outside the gene matches: 6. CDR1 is LGHDT and CDR2 is YNNKEL in the germline V gene (reference sequence). The CDR3 DNA follows: TGTGCCAGCAGCCAAGGGACCCAGGGGGCGGAGACCCAGTACTTC. This translates into CASSQGTQGAETQYF.

The chain uses TRBV7-2 and TRBJ1-5; 8 bases line up with TRBD1. The CDR3 has 16 residues. V was clipped by 0 bases and J by 7 bases; unmatched bases: 8. In germline, CDR1 is SGHTA, CDR2 FQGNSA. This chain's CDR3 is CASSLALDRAGQPQHF. The DNA for the CDR3 is TGTGCCAGCAGCTTAGCCTTGGACAGGGCTGGACAGCCCCAGCATTTT.

As concerns this clonotype: A much larger clonotype is one base distant, so this may be a read error. The chain has TRBV4-1 and TRBJ2-6, with D possibly being TRBD1 (5 bases). From germline, CDR1 is MGHRA and CDR2 YSYEKL. The CDR3 runs 14 residues. CDR3 coding DNA: TGCGCCAGCAAGCCTACTACTGGGGCCAACGTCATGACTTTC. Its protein is CASKPTTGANVMTF.

This clonotype has ten or more counts. The rearrangement links TRBV11-2 to TRBJ2-7; D not certain. The ends were cut back, 5 bases at V and 1 base at J, with 12 bases in the middle. This CDR3 has 14 residues. CDR1 is SGHAT, CDR2 FQNNGV, per germline. DNA for the CDR3: TGTGCCAGCAGCCCCCGCGAGGATTCCTACGAGCAGTACTTC. The encoded protein is CASSPREDSYEQYF.

The sample holds many counts of this clonotype. The rearrangement links TRBV7-7 to TRBJ2-1; 9 bases are a match to TRBD1. The CDR3 extends over 15 amino acids. V lost 1 base to trimming and J lost 12 bases; unmatched junction nucleotides: 10. Germline assignment: CDR1 SSHAT and CDR2 FNYEAQ (reference sequence). In DNA form, the CDR3 reads TGTGCCAGCAGCTTAGAGCACGGGACAGGGCGGGCGCAGTTCTTC. As protein: CASSLEHGTGRAQFF.

This chain uses TRBV19 with TRBJ2-1; D call uncertain. The CDR3 extends over 15 amino acids. Germline V gene lookup returns CDR1 LNHDA and CDR2 SQIVND (reference sequence). Deletions cut 5 bases from V and 8 bases from J, with 19 bases between. The CDR3 reads CASSARQESLDEQFF. The CDR3 DNA reads as TGTGCCAGTAGTGCCCGACAAGAATCCTTGGATGAGCAGTTCTTC.